A selection of T cell receptor beta chains follows, all from one sample in a study of cytomegalovirus exposure and HLA in healthy donors. Some clones are missing from TCRdb's copy, which holds only in-frame ones; the method was immunoSEQ multiplex PCR. The sample yields roughly 97,000 clones, roughly a tenth seen once. Sequencing was carried out using PBMCs. Receptor source: a man aged 40-49 years in good health and CMV-seropositive. The CDR3 runs from the conserved cysteine through the conserved F or W. D genes are given only for firm matches. Clone size is stated in some rows and not others, as once, few, many or a class when expanded.

abundance,v_gene,j_gene,len,d_gene,CDR3aa,CDR3nt
NA,TRBV9,TRBJ2-3,12,NA,CASSGHTDTQYF,TGTGCCAGCAGCGGGCACACAGATACGCAGTATTTT
NA,TRBV7-9,TRBJ2-2,16,NA,CASSLGQGPSTGELFF,TGTGCCAGCAGCTTGGGGCAGGGCCCGAGCACCGGGGAGCTGTTTTTT
few,TRBV11-2,TRBJ1-3,17,TRBD1,CASSLGFVGQRGNTIYF,TGTGCCAGCAGCTTAGGATTTGTGGGACAGCGAGGAAACACCATATATTTT
few,TRBV9,TRBJ2-7,14,NA,CASSVGRSDYEQYF,TGTGCCAGCAGCGTTGGCAGATCCGACTACGAGCAGTACTTC
NA,TRBV28,TRBJ2-5,13,NA,CASTEGTQETQYF,TGTGCCAGCACGGAGGGCACCCAAGAGACCCAGTACTTC
NA,TRBV28,TRBJ1-5,11,NA,CASSSYQPQHF,TGTGCCAGCAGTTCTTATCAGCCCCAGCATTTT
NA,TRBV2,TRBJ1-5,15,TRBD1,CASSPDRGKNQPQHF,TGTGCCAGCAGCCCCGACAGGGGAAAGAATCAGCCCCAGCATTTT
few,TRBV7-2,TRBJ2-1,15,TRBD2,CASSLLPSGRYEQFF,TGTGCCAGCAGCTTATTGCCTAGCGGGAGATACGAGCAGTTCTTC
NA,TRBV2,TRBJ2-2,17,TRBD1,CASSRIGQGVETGELFF,TGTGCCAGCAGTAGAATAGGACAGGGTGTGGAAACCGGGGAGCTGTTTTTT
NA,TRBV5-1,TRBJ2-2,13,TRBD1,CASGQGATGELFF,TGCGCCAGCGGTCAGGGGGCGACCGGGGAGCTGTTTTTT
few,TRBV5-8,TRBJ1-5,15,NA,CASSQGQHSNQPQHF,TGTGCCAGCAGCCAGGGACAACATAGCAATCAGCCCCAGCATTTT
few,TRBV5-6,TRBJ2-7,18,TRBD2,CASSLTGGETSGSYEQYF,TGTGCCAGCAGCTTGACAGGGGGCGAGACTAGCGGGAGCTACGAGCAGTACTTC
few,TRBV11-2,TRBJ2-7,16,TRBD2,CASSFREGFSSYEQYF,TGTGCCAGCAGCTTCCGGGAGGGGTTCAGCTCCTACGAGCAGTACTTC
NA,TRBV4-3,TRBJ2-1,14,TRBD2,CASSQREVANEQFF,TGCGCCAGCAGCCAACGGGAGGTCGCCAATGAGCAGTTCTTC
NA,TRBV13,TRBJ2-5,14,TRBD2,CASSSSGNGETQYF,TGTGCCAGCAGCTCAAGCGGGAATGGAGAGACCCAGTACTTC
NA,TRBV5-6,TRBJ1-1,14,NA,CASSLETFGTEAFF,TGTGCCAGCAGCTTGGAGACTTTCGGCACTGAAGCTTTCTTT
NA,TRBV7-6,TRBJ2-7,15,TRBD2,CASKIGTSGAYEQYF,TGTGCCAGCAAAATTGGGACTAGCGGGGCCTACGAGCAGTACTTC
NA,TRBV7-9,TRBJ2-7,13,NA,CASSPPAVYEQYF,TGTGCCAGCAGCCCCCCAGCGGTCTACGAGCAGTACTTC
NA,TRBV13,TRBJ2-7,14,TRBD2,CASSTFASGYEQYF,TGTGCCAGCAGCACCTTTGCTAGCGGCTACGAGCAGTACTTC
few,TRBV7-2,TRBJ2-1,16,TRBD2,CASSTSSGNLLGEQFF,TGTGCCAGCAGCACCTCTAGCGGGAACCTTCTGGGTGAGCAGTTCTTC
few,TRBV5-6,TRBJ2-7,15,TRBD2,CASRSEAGGGHEQYF,TGTGCCAGCAGGTCGGAAGCGGGAGGAGGCCACGAGCAGTACTTC
few,TRBV18,TRBJ2-1,13,TRBD1,CASSPDRYNEQFF,TGTGCCAGCTCACCGGACAGGTACAATGAGCAGTTCTTC
NA,TRBV7-8,TRBJ2-1,15,TRBD2,CASSIPLGGVNEQFF,TGTGCCAGCAGCATACCTTTGGGGGGGGTCAATGAGCAGTTCTTC
few,TRBV30,TRBJ2-5,13,NA,CAWSRKGVETQYF,TGTGCCTGGAGCAGGAAAGGCGTGGAGACCCAGTACTTC
few,TRBV6-5,TRBJ1-2,12,NA,CASRDTLYGYTF,TGTGCCAGCAGGGACACCCTCTATGGCTACACCTTC
few,TRBV29-1,TRBJ2-5,18,TRBD2,CSVPGTSGLRVYQETQYF,TGCAGCGTTCCTGGGACTAGCGGACTCCGGGTGTACCAGGAGACCCAGTACTTC
few,TRBV30,TRBJ2-7,14,TRBD1,CAWSRRTGGSEQYF,TGTGCCTGGAGCCGTCGGACAGGGGGTTCCGAGCAGTACTTC
NA,TRBV9,TRBJ2-7,15,TRBD2,CASSVGGTSSYEQYF,TGTGCCAGCAGCGTGGGGGGGACTAGCTCCTACGAGCAGTACTTC
few,TRBV27,TRBJ2-5,16,TRBD2,CASSLGGRAKLVTQYF,TGTGCCAGCAGTTTAGGCGGGAGGGCTAAATTGGTGACCCAGTACTTC
NA,TRBV28,TRBJ1-5,15,NA,CASSLLERRVQPQHF,TGTGCCAGCAGTTTATTGGAACGGAGGGTCCAGCCCCAGCATTTT
NA,TRBV11-3,TRBJ2-4,12,NA,CASSLDTSIQYF,TGTGCCAGCAGCTTAGATACAAGCATTCAGTACTTC
few,TRBV7-9,TRBJ1-1,16,TRBD1,CASSLVRWTGTSEAFF,TGTGCCAGCAGCTTAGTACGCTGGACAGGGACATCTGAAGCTTTCTTT
few,TRBV27,TRBJ1-1,13,NA,CATAVMINTEAFF,TGTGCCACCGCGGTAATGATAAACACTGAAGCTTTCTTT
few,TRBV4-1,TRBJ2-5,17,NA,CASSQFSGTTSQETQYF,TGCGCCAGCAGCCAATTTAGCGGCACAACCTCCCAAGAGACCCAGTACTTC
NA,TRBV6-5,TRBJ2-3,15,TRBD2,CASSPGTSGTDTQYF,TGTGCCAGCAGTCCAGGGACTAGCGGCACAGATACGCAGTATTTT
NA,TRBV29-1,TRBJ1-4,14,TRBD1,CSAKKQGADEKLFF,TGCAGCGCTAAGAAACAGGGGGCGGACGAAAAACTGTTTTTT
NA,TRBV18,TRBJ1-2,15,NA,CASSGPGRERDGYTF,TGTGCCAGCTCTGGCCCCGGACGGGAGCGCGATGGCTACACCTTC
few,TRBV10-3,TRBJ2-3,15,NA,CAIRGSAGESDTQYF,TGTGCCATCAGGGGCTCGGCAGGGGAGTCAGATACGCAGTATTTT
NA,TRBV5-4,TRBJ2-1,14,NA,CASSLSLTNNEQFF,TGTGCCAGCAGCTTGAGTCTAACTAACAATGAGCAGTTCTTC
NA,TRBV4-1,TRBJ2-7,17,TRBD2,CASSQESGTSGSNEQYF,TGCGCCAGCAGCCAAGAGAGCGGGACTAGCGGGAGTAACGAGCAGTACTTC
few,TRBV9,TRBJ2-7,16,TRBD2,CASSVPLAGGPDEQYF,TGTGCCAGCAGCGTCCCCCTAGCGGGAGGGCCGGACGAGCAGTACTTC
NA,TRBV7-9,TRBJ1-4,16,TRBD1,CASSFRMTGEDEKLFF,TGTGCCAGCAGCTTTAGGATGACAGGGGAAGATGAAAAACTGTTTTTT
few,TRBV15,TRBJ1-6,15,NA,CATSRAGTHNSPLHF,TGTGCCACCAGCAGAGCCGGGACACATAATTCACCCCTCCACTTT
NA,TRBV6-6,TRBJ2-7,15,TRBD1,CASSYPDRGAYEQYF,TGTGCCAGCAGTTACCCAGACAGGGGGGCCTACGAGCAGTACTTC
few,TRBV6-1,TRBJ1-2,14,TRBD1,CASRTGILANGYTF,TGTGCCAGCAGGACAGGGATTTTAGCCAATGGCTACACCTTC
NA,TRBV5-1,TRBJ2-5,13,NA,CASSRASQETQYF,TGCGCCAGCAGCAGAGCGTCCCAAGAGACCCAGTACTTC
once,TRBV7-2,TRBJ2-3,12,TRBD2,CASSQTSGAPLF,TGTGCCAGCAGCCAAACTAGCGGGGCTCCTCTTTTT